This is a list of T cell receptor beta chains from one sample in a study of T-cell reconstitution after alpha-beta-depleted transplantation in children. From the PCR reads, TCRdb called clonotypes with MiXCR, one entry per CDR3 protein. The repertoire has around 700,000 distinct CDR3 sequences, under 15% of them found once; the top ten carry 0.79%. The starting material was PBMCs, obtained before TCRalphabeta/CD19-depleted stem cell transplant. The origin of the receptors is a girl aged 2 to 9 with congenital amegakaryocytic thrombocytopenia, due to receive a stem cell transplant. Both conserved end residues are part of each CDR3. The D gene is left open where the match is weak. Only some rows state a clone size, as once, few, many or a class for expanded clones.

>TRBJ2-1|TRBV20-1|once|TRBD2
CSALRTSGNEQFF
TGCAGTGCTCTTAGGACTAGCGGAAATGAGCAGTTCTTC
>TRBJ2-2|TRBV7-9|-|-
CASSAPLDTGELFF
TGTGCCAGCAGCGCCCCCCTGGACACCGGGGAGCTGTTTTTT
>TRBJ2-7|TRBV5-1|-|-
CASTFEGGNSPYEQYF
TGCGCCAGCACCTTCGAGGGCGGGAACAGTCCCTACGAGCAGTACTTC
>TRBJ2-3|TRBV10-3|many|-
CAISDRTDTQYF
TGTGCCATCAGCGACCGCACAGATACGCAGTATTTT
>TRBJ1-2|TRBV5-6|few|-
CASSPWPRGNGYTF
TGTGCCAGCAGCCCGTGGCCCAGAGGGAATGGCTACACCTTC
>TRBJ1-5|TRBV5-1|-|-
CASSLVGGRNQPQHF
TGCGCCAGCAGCTTGGTTGGGGGTCGCAATCAGCCCCAGCATTTT
>TRBJ2-1|TRBV29-1|-|TRBD2
CSVDPSGVYNEQFF
TGCAGCGTTGACCCTAGCGGGGTTTACAATGAGCAGTTCTTC
>TRBJ2-1|TRBV6-5|-|-
CASSYGGGASSYNEQFF
TGTGCCAGCAGTTACGGAGGTGGAGCTAGCTCCTACAATGAGCAGTTCTTC
>TRBJ2-1|TRBV20-1|-|-
CSATVRGHEQFF
TGCAGTGCGACCGTCCGGGGCCATGAGCAGTTCTTC
>TRBJ2-1|TRBV5-6|many|-
CASSLDPLASYNEQFF
TGTGCCAGCAGCTTGGACCCCTTAGCGAGCTACAATGAGCAGTTCTTC
>TRBJ2-5|TRBV20-1|many|TRBD1
CSAPDRGKTQYF
TGCAGTGCGCCGGACAGGGGAAAGACCCAGTACTTC